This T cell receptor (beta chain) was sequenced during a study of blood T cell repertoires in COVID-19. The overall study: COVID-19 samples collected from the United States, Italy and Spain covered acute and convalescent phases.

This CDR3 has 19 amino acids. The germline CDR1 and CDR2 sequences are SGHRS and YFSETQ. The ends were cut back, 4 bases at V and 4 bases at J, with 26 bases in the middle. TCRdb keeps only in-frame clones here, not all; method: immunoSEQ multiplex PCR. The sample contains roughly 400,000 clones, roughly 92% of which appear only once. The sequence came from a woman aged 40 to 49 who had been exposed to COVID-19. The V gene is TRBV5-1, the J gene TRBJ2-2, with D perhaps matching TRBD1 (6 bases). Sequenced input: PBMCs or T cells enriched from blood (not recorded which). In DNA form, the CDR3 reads TGCGCCAGCAGCATACGAGAGGACAGACAATATAAGATCACCGGGGAGCTGTTTTTT. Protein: CASSIREDRQYKITGELFF. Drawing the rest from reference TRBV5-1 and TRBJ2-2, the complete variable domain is KAGVTQTPRYLIKTRGQQVTLSCSPISGHRSVSWYQQTPGQGLQFLFEYFSETQRNKGNFPGRFSGRQFSNSRSEMNVSTLELGDSALYLCASSIREDRQYKITGELFFGEGSRLTVL.